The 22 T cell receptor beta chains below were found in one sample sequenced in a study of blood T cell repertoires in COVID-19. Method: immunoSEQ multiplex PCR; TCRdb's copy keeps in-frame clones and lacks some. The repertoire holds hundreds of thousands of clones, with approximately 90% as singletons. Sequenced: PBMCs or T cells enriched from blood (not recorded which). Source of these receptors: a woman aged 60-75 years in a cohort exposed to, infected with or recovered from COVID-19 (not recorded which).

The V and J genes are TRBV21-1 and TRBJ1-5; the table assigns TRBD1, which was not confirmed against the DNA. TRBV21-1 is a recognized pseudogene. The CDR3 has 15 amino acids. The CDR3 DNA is TGTGCCAGCATTAAAGACAGGGGGCTCAATCAGCCCCAGCATTTT. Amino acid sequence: CASIKDRGLNQPQHF.

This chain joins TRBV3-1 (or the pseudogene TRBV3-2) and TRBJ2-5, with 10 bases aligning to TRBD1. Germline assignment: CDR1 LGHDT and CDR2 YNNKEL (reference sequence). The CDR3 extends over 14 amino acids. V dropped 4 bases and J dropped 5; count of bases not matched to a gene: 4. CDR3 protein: CASSPGQGSETQYF. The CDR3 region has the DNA TGTGCCAGCAGCCCGGGACAGGGGAGTGAGACCCAGTACTTC.

CDR3 nucleotide sequence: TGCGCCAGCAGCTTTGACGGGGAACGGCAGCCCCAGCATTTT. This codes for CASSFDGERQPQHF. J is TRBJ1-5 and V is TRBV5-1; D not resolved. The CDR3 contains 14 residues. The V end was cut by 2 bases, the J end by 7 bases, with 13 bases between. Germline lookup yields CDR1 SGHRS and CDR2 YFSETQ. Looking up the rest from reference TRBV5-1 and TRBJ1-5 gives the full variable domain: KAGVTQTPRYLIKTRGQQVTLSCSPISGHRSVSWYQQTPGQGLQFLFEYFSETQRNKGNFPGRFSGRQFSNSRSEMNVSTLELGDSALYLCASSFDGERQPQHFGDGTRLSIL.

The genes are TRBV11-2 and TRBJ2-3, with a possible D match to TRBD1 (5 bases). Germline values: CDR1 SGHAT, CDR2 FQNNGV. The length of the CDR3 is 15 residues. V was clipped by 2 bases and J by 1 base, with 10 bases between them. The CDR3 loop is CASSLSGKGTDTQYF. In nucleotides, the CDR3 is TGTGCCAGCAGCTTATCAGGGAAGGGCACAGATACGCAGTATTTT.

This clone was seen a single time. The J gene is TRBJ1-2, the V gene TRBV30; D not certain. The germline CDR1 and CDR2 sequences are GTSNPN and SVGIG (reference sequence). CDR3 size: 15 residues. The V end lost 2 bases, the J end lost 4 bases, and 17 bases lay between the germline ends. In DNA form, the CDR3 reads TGTGCCTGGAGTATCGGAGGCAGTCTTACCTATGGCTACACCTTC. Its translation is CAWSIGGSLTYGYTF.

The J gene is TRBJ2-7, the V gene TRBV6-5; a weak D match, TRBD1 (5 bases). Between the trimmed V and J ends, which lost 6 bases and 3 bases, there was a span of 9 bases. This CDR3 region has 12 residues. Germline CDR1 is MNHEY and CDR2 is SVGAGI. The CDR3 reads CASSLDNYEQYF. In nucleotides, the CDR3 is TGTGCCAGCAGCCTGGACAACTACGAGCAGTACTTC.

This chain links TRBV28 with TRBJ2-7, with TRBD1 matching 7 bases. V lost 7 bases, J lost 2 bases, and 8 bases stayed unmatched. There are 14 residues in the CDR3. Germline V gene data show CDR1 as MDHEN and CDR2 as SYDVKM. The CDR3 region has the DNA TGTGCCAGCAACCAGGGGGAAGGGGCCTACGAGCAGTACTTC. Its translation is CASNQGEGAYEQYF.

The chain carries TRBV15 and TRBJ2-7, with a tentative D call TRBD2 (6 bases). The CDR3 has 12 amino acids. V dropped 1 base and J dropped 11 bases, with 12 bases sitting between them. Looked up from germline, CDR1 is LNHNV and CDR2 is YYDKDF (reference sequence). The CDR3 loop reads CATSRGRDSKYF. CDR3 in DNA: TGTGCCACCAGCAGAGGCCGGGACTCGAAGTACTTC.

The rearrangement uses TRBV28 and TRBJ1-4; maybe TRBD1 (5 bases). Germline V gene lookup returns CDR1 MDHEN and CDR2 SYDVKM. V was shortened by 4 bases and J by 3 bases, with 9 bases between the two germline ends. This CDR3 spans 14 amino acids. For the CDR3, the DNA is TGTGCCAGCAGTTCAGGGTGGGCTAATGAAAAACTGTTTTTT. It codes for CASSSGWANEKLFF. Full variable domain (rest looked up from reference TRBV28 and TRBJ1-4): DVKVTQSSRYLVKRTGEKVFLECVQDMDHENMFWYRQDPGLGLRLIYFSYDVKMKEKGDIPEGYSVSREKKERFSLILESASTNQTSMYLCASSSGWANEKLFFGSGTQLSVL.

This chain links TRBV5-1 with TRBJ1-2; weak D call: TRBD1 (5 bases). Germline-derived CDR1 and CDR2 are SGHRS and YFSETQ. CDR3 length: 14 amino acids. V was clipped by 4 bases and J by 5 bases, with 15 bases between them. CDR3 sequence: CASSPQGGGYGYTF. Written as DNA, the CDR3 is TGCGCCAGCAGCCCGCAAGGCGGGGGTTATGGCTACACCTTC.

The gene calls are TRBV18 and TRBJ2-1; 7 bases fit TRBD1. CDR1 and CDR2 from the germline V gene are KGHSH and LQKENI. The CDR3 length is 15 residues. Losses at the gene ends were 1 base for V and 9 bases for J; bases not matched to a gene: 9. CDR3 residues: CASSPRDRANVEQFF. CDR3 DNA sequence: TGTGCCAGCTCACCACGGGACAGAGCTAATGTTGAGCAGTTCTTC.

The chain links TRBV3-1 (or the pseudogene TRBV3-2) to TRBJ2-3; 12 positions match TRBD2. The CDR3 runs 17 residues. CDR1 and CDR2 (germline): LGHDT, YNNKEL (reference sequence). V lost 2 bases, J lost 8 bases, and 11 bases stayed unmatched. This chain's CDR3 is CASSQILLAGGGGTQYF. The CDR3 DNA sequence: TGTGCCAGCAGCCAAATCCTACTAGCGGGGGGCGGAGGTACGCAGTATTTT.

CDR3: CAISEGGQGAGYTF. CDR3 in DNA: TGTGCCATCAGTGAAGGGGGACAGGGGGCAGGCTACACCTTC. V is TRBV10-3 and J is TRBJ1-2; 12 nucleotides match TRBD1. The CDR3 length is 14 residues. The V segment lost 3 bases and the J segment 8 bases; nucleotides outside the gene matches: 4. CDR1 is ENHRY, CDR2 SYGVKD, per germline.

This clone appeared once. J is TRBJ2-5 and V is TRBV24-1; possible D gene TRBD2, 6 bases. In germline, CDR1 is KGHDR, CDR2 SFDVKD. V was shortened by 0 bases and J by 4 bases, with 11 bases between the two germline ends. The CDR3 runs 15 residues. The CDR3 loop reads CATSDLQVGGETQYF. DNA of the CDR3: TGTGCCACCAGTGATTTGCAGGTGGGGGGAGAGACCCAGTACTTC.

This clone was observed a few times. CDR3 residues: CASSHPRGNEQFF. CDR3 sequence (DNA): TGTGCCAGCAGCCACCCGCGGGGAAATGAGCAGTTCTTC. The chain uses TRBV3-1 (or the pseudogene TRBV3-2) and TRBJ2-1; possible D gene TRBD2, 6 bases. Germline loops: CDR1 LGHDT, CDR2 YNNKEL (reference sequence). The CDR3 contains 13 residues. V gave up 3 bases and J gave up 7 bases, with 10 bases separating them.

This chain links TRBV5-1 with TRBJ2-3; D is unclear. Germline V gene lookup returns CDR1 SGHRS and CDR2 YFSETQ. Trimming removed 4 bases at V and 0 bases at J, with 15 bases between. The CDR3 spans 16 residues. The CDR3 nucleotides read TGCGCCAGCAGCCTACCTTCCGGGTCGAGCACAGATACGCAGTATTTT. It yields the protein CASSLPSGSSTDTQYF.

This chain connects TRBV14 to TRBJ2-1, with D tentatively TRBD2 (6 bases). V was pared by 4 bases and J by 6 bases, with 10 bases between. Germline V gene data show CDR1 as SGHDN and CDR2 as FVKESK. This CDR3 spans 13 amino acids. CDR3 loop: CASSPGTPNEQFF. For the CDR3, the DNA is TGTGCCAGCAGCCCCGGGACTCCCAATGAGCAGTTCTTC.

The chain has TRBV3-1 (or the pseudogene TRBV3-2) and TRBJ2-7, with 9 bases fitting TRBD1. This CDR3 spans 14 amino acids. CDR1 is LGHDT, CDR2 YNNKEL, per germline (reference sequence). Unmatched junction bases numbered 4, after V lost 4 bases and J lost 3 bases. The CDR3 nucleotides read TGTGCCAGCAGCCTCGGGACAGGGAACTACGAGCAGTACTTC. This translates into CASSLGTGNYEQYF.

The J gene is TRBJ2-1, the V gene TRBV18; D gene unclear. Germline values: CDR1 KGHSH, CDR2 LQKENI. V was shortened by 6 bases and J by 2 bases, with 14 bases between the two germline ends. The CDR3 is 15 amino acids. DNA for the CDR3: TGTGCCAGCTCCCTACAACTCGCGGCCTACAATGAGCAGTTCTTC. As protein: CASSLQLAAYNEQFF.

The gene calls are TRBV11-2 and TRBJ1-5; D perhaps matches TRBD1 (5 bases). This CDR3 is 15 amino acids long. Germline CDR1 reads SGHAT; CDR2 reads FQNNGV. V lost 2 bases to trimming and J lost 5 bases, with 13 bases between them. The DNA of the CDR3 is TGTGCCAGCAGCTTACAGGGAGGGGCACATCAGCCCCAGCATTTT. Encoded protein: CASSLQGGAHQPQHF.

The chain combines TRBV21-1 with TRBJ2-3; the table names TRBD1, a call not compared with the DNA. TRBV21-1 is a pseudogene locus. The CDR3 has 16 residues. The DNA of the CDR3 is TGTGCCAGCAGCAAAACGGACAGCTTTAGCGCAGATACGCAGTATTTT. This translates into CASSKTDSFSADTQYF.

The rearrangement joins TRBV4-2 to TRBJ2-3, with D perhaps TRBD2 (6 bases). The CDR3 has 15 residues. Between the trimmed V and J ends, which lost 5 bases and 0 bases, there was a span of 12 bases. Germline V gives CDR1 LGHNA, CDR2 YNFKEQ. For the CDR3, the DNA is TGTGCCAGCAGCTCCCTAGCGTCTAGCACAGATACGCAGTATTTT. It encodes CASSSLASSTDTQYF.